This TCR beta chain stems from a study of blood T cell repertoires in COVID-19. Per the study methods: By means of reference gene primer amplification, nucleated cell counts were estimated. Some clones are missing from TCRdb's copy, which holds only in-frame ones; the method was immunoSEQ multiplex PCR. That table gives V, J and clone size, and the DNA gave D and trimming. This table holds around 25,000 clones, about 90% found once. The CDR3 is made up of 16 amino acids. The germline V gene encodes CDR1 SGHRS and CDR2 YFSETQ. V lost 1 base and J lost 0, with 14 bases in between. The J gene is TRBJ2-7, the V gene TRBV5-1; D gene ambiguous. Sequenced sample: peripheral blood. This sequence originates from a man aged 65-85 years with acute or convalescent COVID-19. The DNA of the CDR3 is TGCGCCAGCAGCTTGTTTAGTGGCGGCCCCTCCTACGAGCAGTACTTC. This translates into CASSLFSGGPSYEQYF.